The 2 T cell receptor beta chains presented below share a single source sample, sequenced in a study of blood T cell repertoires in COVID-19. Data came from immunoSEQ multiplex PCR; TCRdb stores just in-frame clones and leaves some out. Of just over 250,000 clones listed, over 75% are singletons. The sequenced material came from peripheral blood. The receptors stem from a woman in her forties or fifties with acute or convalescent COVID-19.

This clone occurred a few times. The rearrangement links TRBV7-2 to TRBJ2-5; weak D call: TRBD1 (6 bases). The V gene lost 3 bases and the J gene lost 2 bases, with 10 bases spanning the gap. There are 14 residues in the CDR3. Germline assignment: CDR1 SGHTA and CDR2 FQGNSA. The CDR3 DNA is TGTGCCAGCAGCTTTGACAGGTGGCAAGAGACCCAGTACTTC. Protein: CASSFDRWQETQYF.

Regarding this clone: In the same sample, other DNA sequences code for this CDR3. The chain employs TRBV29-1 and TRBJ1-1; 7 bases match TRBD1. Germline V gives CDR1 SQVTM, CDR2 ANQGSEA. Unmatched junction bases numbered 7, after V lost 4 bases and J lost 5 bases. This CDR3 comprises 13 residues. This CDR3 reads CSVAGQAGTEAFF. DNA for the CDR3: TGCAGCGTTGCCGGACAGGCGGGTACTGAAGCTTTCTTT.